Each of the 26 T cell receptor beta chains below was sequenced from the same sample in a study of blood T cell repertoires in COVID-19. Assay: immunoSEQ multiplex PCR; the TCRdb copy retains only in-frame clones and omits some. The top ten clones hold approximately 7.5% of a sample with some 240,000 clones, around 81% of them seen once. The sequenced sample consisted of peripheral blood. The receptor set was obtained from a woman over 75 with COVID-19, enrolled during active disease.

The J gene is TRBJ2-5, the V gene TRBV29-1; perhaps TRBD1 as D (5 bases). Trimming left V 4 bases short and J 1 base short, with 10 bases between. CDR1 and CDR2 (germline): SQVTM, ANQGSEA. This CDR3 is 13 amino acids long. CDR3 nucleotides: TGCAGCGTTGCCTGGACACTCCAAGAGACCCAGTACTTC. This translates into CSVAWTLQETQYF.

The genes are TRBV3-1 (or the pseudogene TRBV3-2) and TRBJ2-5, with TRBD2 identical over 16 bases. This CDR3 has 16 amino acids. The junction had 5 bases not matched to a gene; V was cut back by 5 bases and J by 5 bases. The germline gives CDR1 LGHDT, CDR2 YNNKEL (reference sequence). In DNA, the CDR3 is TGTGCCAGCAGCGCATCGGGACTAGCGGGGGGGGAGACCCAGTACTTC. Amino acids: CASSASGLAGGETQYF.

This chain uses TRBV24-1 with TRBJ2-1, with D perhaps TRBD1 (6 bases). Germline CDR1 reads KGHDR; CDR2 reads SFDVKD. V was cut by 5 bases and J by 5 bases, with 12 bases left in between. The CDR3 totals 14 residues. CDR3 in amino acids: CATSAWGQNNEQFF. The DNA for the CDR3 is TGTGCCACCAGTGCTTGGGGACAAAACAATGAGCAGTTCTTC.

This clone occurred a few times. The CDR3 protein is CSAFGADEQFF. The CDR3, as DNA: TGCAGTGCTTTTGGGGCGGATGAGCAGTTCTTC. The genes are TRBV20-1 and TRBJ2-1, with D tentatively TRBD1 (5 bases). Trimming took off 5 bases at V and 8 bases at J, with 10 bases between the two ends. The germline V gene has CDR1 DFQATT and CDR2 SNEGSKA (reference sequence). The CDR3 runs 11 residues.

The chain couples TRBV29-1 to TRBJ2-3; the match to TRBD1 covers 7 bases. The CDR3 extends over 12 amino acids. Losses at the gene ends were 7 bases for V and 7 bases for J; bases not matched to a gene: 8. From germline, CDR1 is SQVTM and CDR2 ANQGSEA. The CDR3 spells CSGRTGMNTQYF. The CDR3 coding sequence is TGCAGCGGCAGGACAGGAATGAATACGCAGTATTTT.

This clone has more than one count but fewer than ten. In DNA form, the CDR3 reads TGTGCCAGCAGCGCCTTAGCAGCCGCACCCCTCCACTTT. The encoded protein is CASSALAAAPLHF. The rearrangement joins TRBV7-2 to TRBJ1-6; D call uncertain. From germline, CDR1 is SGHTA and CDR2 FQGNSA. Trimming stripped 5 bases from V and 11 bases from J, with 13 bases between. The CDR3 runs to 13 residues.

The V call is TRBV27, the J call TRBJ1-1; D unclear. The germline CDR1 and CDR2 sequences are MNHEY and SMNVEV (reference sequence). There are 10 residues in the CDR3. CDR3 DNA: TGTGGCGTCGTGAACACTGAAGCTTTCTTT. It codes for CGVVNTEAFF.

In this sample, this clone turned up a few times. This chain links TRBV18 with TRBJ1-3, with 9 bases lining up with TRBD1. This CDR3 comprises 16 residues. The V segment lost 0 bases and the J segment 4 bases; nucleotides outside the gene matches: 4. The germline gives CDR1 KGHSH, CDR2 LQKENI. Here the CDR3 reads CASSPPGTGKGNTIYF. The CDR3 bases are TGTGCCAGCTCACCACCCGGGACAGGGAAAGGAAACACCATATATTTT.

V usage is TRBV29-1 and J usage is TRBJ1-5; no reliable D call. Trimming took 5 bases from V and 7 from J, leaving 12 bases between them. The CDR3 contains 12 residues. Germline CDR1 is SQVTM and CDR2 is ANQGSEA. CDR3 DNA: TGCAGCGTTCATGAGGGCGGGCAGCCCCAGCATTTT. Amino acid sequence: CSVHEGGQPQHF.

The V call is TRBV7-9, the J call TRBJ2-2; perhaps TRBD2 as D (7 bases). CDR3 length equals 13 residues. Germline-derived CDR1 and CDR2 are SEHNR and FQNEAQ (reference sequence). V dropped 5 bases and J dropped 6 bases, with 10 bases sitting between them. The CDR3 loop reads CASSPGGPGELFF. CDR3 in DNA: TGTGCCAGCAGCCCCGGGGGGCCCGGGGAGCTGTTTTTT.

The rearrangement uses TRBV30 and TRBJ1-1; 10 bases agree with TRBD1. The V and J ends lost 2 bases and 4 bases, in that order; junction bases with no gene match: 10. CDR3 length: 16 residues. CDR1 and CDR2 from the germline V gene are GTSNPN and SVGIG (reference sequence). The CDR3 protein is CAWSSRGTGEGTEAFF. CDR3 in DNA: TGTGCCTGGAGTTCCCGGGGGACAGGGGAGGGCACTGAAGCTTTCTTT. Full variable domain (outside the CDR3, taken from reference TRBV30 and TRBJ1-1): SQTIHQWPATLVQPVGSPLSLECTVEGTSNPNLYWYRQAAGRGLQLLFYSVGIGQISSEVPQNLSASRPQDRQFILSSKKLLLSDSGFYLCAWSSRGTGEGTEAFFGQGTRLTVV.

The rearrangement joins TRBV28 to TRBJ2-5; 9 nucleotides line up with TRBD1. The CDR3 sequence is 15 residues long. Germline trimming cut 5 bases from V and 5 bases from J; bases unmatched to any gene: 9. Germline CDR1 is MDHEN and CDR2 is SYDVKM. In nucleotides, the CDR3 is TGTGCCAGCAGTCGTGGGACAGGGTTATCTGAGACCCAGTACTTC. Its protein product is CASSRGTGLSETQYF.

Note on this clone: The identical CDR3 is also encoded by other nucleotide sequences in the sample. The genes are TRBV7-9 and TRBJ1-5, with D tentatively TRBD1 (5 bases). The V end lost 2 bases, the J end lost 6 bases, and 8 bases lay between the germline ends. The CDR3 length is 13 residues. CDR1 and CDR2 (germline): SEHNR, FQNEAQ (reference sequence). The CDR3 bases are TGTGCCAGCAGCTTAACGGGGGTTCAGCCCCAGCATTTT. It is translated as CASSLTGVQPQHF.

The table lists this clone with a few counts. The genes are TRBV6-1 and TRBJ2-7; possible D gene TRBD2, 7 bases. Germline loops: CDR1 MNHNS, CDR2 SASEGT. Deletions cut 1 base from V and 5 bases from J, with 12 bases between. The CDR3 contains 14 residues. The CDR3 protein is CASSEGGGPNEQYF. The DNA for the CDR3 is TGTGCCAGCAGTGAAGGGGGGGGGCCAAACGAGCAGTACTTC.

V and J are TRBV5-1 and TRBJ2-5, with 9 bases lining up with TRBD2. The CDR3 has 18 residues. The V and J ends lost 4 bases and 0 bases, in that order; junction bases with no gene match: 13. CDR1 SGHRS and CDR2 YFSETQ come from the germline V gene. CDR3 region: CASSPDGTSSWYQETQYF. The CDR3 region has the DNA TGCGCCAGCAGCCCAGACGGGACTAGCTCTTGGTACCAAGAGACCCAGTACTTC.

The chain recombines TRBV5-1 with TRBJ2-5, with 7 bases that match TRBD2. CDR1 and CDR2 from the germline V gene are SGHRS and YFSETQ. The J segment lost 2 bases and the V segment lost 4 bases, leaving 8 bases of the junction unmatched. The CDR3 is 15 residues long. The CDR3 bases are TGCGCCAGCAGCGGCCGGGACTACCAGCAAGAGACCCAGTACTTC. This translates into CASSGRDYQQETQYF.

The chain combines TRBV4-2 with TRBJ1-1; 8 nucleotides align to TRBD1. Germline V lookup: CDR1 LGHNA, CDR2 YNFKEQ. There are 15 residues in the CDR3. J lost 2 bases, V lost 6 bases, and 8 bases had no gene match. This chain's CDR3 is CASSAGQGFNTEAFF. CDR3 sequence (DNA): TGTGCCAGCAGTGCTGGACAGGGATTCAACACTGAAGCTTTCTTT.

This clone was seen only once. CDR3 in amino acids: CASSSPTGIVAEAFF. The CDR3 DNA sequence: TGTGCCAGCAGCTCGCCGACAGGGATCGTGGCTGAAGCTTTCTTT. The chain couples TRBV7-8 to TRBJ1-1; 7 nucleotides line up with TRBD1. With V trimmed by 4 bases and J by 6 bases, 11 bases remained unmatched. Looked up from germline, CDR1 is SGHVS and CDR2 is FQNEAQ. This CDR3 region has 15 residues.

V usage is TRBV5-1 and J usage is TRBJ2-3; TRBD1 matches at 7 bases. CDR3 size: 17 residues. J gave up 0 bases and V 0 bases, and 7 bases lay outside the gene matches. Germline-derived CDR1 and CDR2 are SGHRS and YFSETQ. The CDR3 loop reads CASSLAKTGASTDTQYF. CDR3 bases: TGCGCCAGCAGCTTGGCCAAAACAGGGGCGAGCACAGATACGCAGTATTTT.

Concerning this clone: The identical CDR3 is also encoded by other nucleotide sequences in the sample. The V and J genes are TRBV6-1 and TRBJ1-3; D may be TRBD1 (5 bases). From germline, CDR1 is MNHNS and CDR2 SASEGT. Trimming removed 0 bases at V and 0 bases at J, with 12 bases between. The CDR3 covers 17 residues. CDR3 residues: CASSEAAGVGSGNTIYF. In DNA form, the CDR3 reads TGTGCCAGCAGTGAAGCGGCGGGGGTAGGCTCTGGAAACACCATATATTTT.

The rearrangement links TRBV5-6 to TRBJ1-2; D is uncertain. Germline CDR1 is SGHDT and CDR2 is YYEEEE. V was clipped by 0 bases and J by 3 bases, with 12 bases between them. This CDR3 comprises 15 residues. CDR3 amino acids: CASSLAGVRDYGYTF. DNA of the CDR3: TGTGCCAGCAGCTTGGCCGGGGTGAGGGACTATGGCTACACCTTC.

V gene TRBV7-2 combines with J gene TRBJ1-3, with TRBD1 as a possible D gene (5 bases). This CDR3 region has 14 residues. The V end was cut by 5 bases, the J end by 4 bases, with 12 bases between. Germline assignment: CDR1 SGHTA and CDR2 FQGNSA. CDR3 residues: CASSRPGSGNTIYF. In DNA form, the CDR3 reads TGTGCCAGCAGCCGTCCAGGGTCCGGAAACACCATATATTTT.

V usage is TRBV7-3 and J usage is TRBJ1-5; D gene uncertain. Trimming took off 2 bases at V and 4 bases at J, with 6 bases between the two ends. Germline values: CDR1 SGHTA, CDR2 FQGTGA. There are 13 residues in the CDR3. In DNA, the CDR3 is TGTGCCAGCAGCTTAGGGAGGAATCAGCCCCAGCATTTT. It yields the protein CASSLGRNQPQHF.

This clone showed up just a few times. The V call is TRBV6-5, the J call TRBJ1-1; a possible D gene is TRBD1 (5 bases). Trimming cost V 7 bases and J 5 bases, with 17 bases left between them. Germline CDR1 MNHEY, CDR2 SVGAGI. The CDR3 extends over 14 amino acids. In DNA form, the CDR3 reads TGTGCCAGCAAGCTCGCAGGGATCCGAACTGAAGCTTTCTTT. Its protein product is CASKLAGIRTEAFF.

The chain has TRBV3-1 (or the pseudogene TRBV3-2) and TRBJ1-2; D call uncertain. CDR1 LGHDT and CDR2 YNNKEL come from the germline V gene (reference sequence). With 2 bases removed from V and 0 bases from J, the gap between germline ends came to 7 bases. The length of the CDR3 is 14 residues. CDR3 amino acids: CASSQRGTNYGYTF. CDR3 nucleotides: TGTGCCAGCAGCCAACGAGGGACTAACTATGGCTACACCTTC.

The J gene is TRBJ2-7, the V gene TRBV20-1; the match to TRBD2 covers 7 bases. V gave up 4 bases and J gave up 6 bases; unmatched junction bases: 3. Germline-derived CDR1 and CDR2 are DFQATT and SNEGSKA (reference sequence). The CDR3 contains 11 residues. CDR3 sequence (DNA): TGCAGTGCTACCGGGACTATCGAGCAGTACTTC. Translation: CSATGTIEQYF.